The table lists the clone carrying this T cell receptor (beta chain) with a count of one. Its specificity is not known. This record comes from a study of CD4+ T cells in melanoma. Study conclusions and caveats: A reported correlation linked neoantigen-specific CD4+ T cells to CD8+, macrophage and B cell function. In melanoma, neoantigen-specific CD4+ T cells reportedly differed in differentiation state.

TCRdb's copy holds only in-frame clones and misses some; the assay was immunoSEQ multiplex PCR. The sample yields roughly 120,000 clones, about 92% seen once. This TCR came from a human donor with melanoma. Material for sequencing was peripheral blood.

CDR3 in amino acids: CASSSTPRGELFF. CDR3 nucleotides: TGTGCCAGCAGCTCTACGCCTCGGGGGGAGCTGTTTTTT. This chain uses TRBV5-8 with TRBJ2-2; D not certain. CDR1 and CDR2 from the germline V gene are SGHTS and YDEGEE. Trimming shortened V by 3 bases and J by 8 bases, and 11 bases separated the two germline ends. There are 13 residues in the CDR3.